This TCR beta chain was observed in a study of cytomegalovirus exposure and HLA in healthy donors. A multiplex PCR was run with 60 Vbeta primers and 13 Jbeta primers. The protocol was immunoSEQ multiplex PCR, while the TCRdb copy is restricted to in-frame clones and leaves out a portion. The sample includes around 150,000 clones, 60% to 85% seen only once; the top ten take roughly 2%. Sequenced input: PBMCs. The clonotype comes from a man aged 45-65 years in good health and CMV-seropositive.

The CDR3 reads CASSGDEQYF. The CDR3 DNA reads as TGTGCCAGCAGCGGAGACGAGCAGTACTTC. V usage is TRBV9 and J usage is TRBJ2-7; D is ambiguous. The CDR3 runs to 10 residues. V was pared by 3 bases and J by 5 bases, with 3 bases between. The V gene's germline CDR1 is SGDLS and CDR2 YYNGEE.